These 7 T cell receptor beta chains were all obtained from the same sample, sequenced in a study of T cells after yellow fever vaccination. TCRdb analysed the 5' RACE reads with MiXCR anew, one entry per CDR3 protein. The repertoire holds approximately 300,000 distinct CDR3 sequences, with 6.8% as singletons. Sequencing was performed on PBMCs, taken roughly 46 days after the first yellow fever vaccination. These receptors all stem from a man between 18 and 35 years old who received the YFV17D yellow fever vaccine.

This clonotype turned up a few times. This chain connects TRBV29-1 to TRBJ1-4, with 10 positions matching TRBD1. Trimming cost V 6 bases and J 8 bases; bases outside gene matches: 15. Per the germline V gene, CDR1 is SQVTM and CDR2 is ANQGSEA. The CDR3 has 16 amino acids. CDR3 nucleotide sequence: TGCAGCGTAACCGGGACAGGGGACGCTGGGGAGGAAAAACTGTTTTTT. It translates to CSVTGTGDAGEEKLFF.

This clonotype was counted between two and nine times. This chain links TRBV4-1 with TRBJ2-3; D not certain. The length of the CDR3 is 13 residues. Germline CDR1 is MGHRA and CDR2 is YSYEKL. Trimming removed 0 bases at V and 8 bases at J, with 9 bases between. The CDR3 reads CASSQDHSGTQYF. CDR3 DNA sequence: TGCGCCAGCAGCCAAGACCATTCAGGTACGCAGTATTTT.

This clonotype was seen a few times. DNA of the CDR3: TGCGCCAGCAGCTTGGCGCGACAGGAGAACACCGGGGAGCTGTTTTTT. Translating it yields CASSLARQENTGELFF. The chain carries TRBV5-1 and TRBJ2-2, with D tentatively TRBD1 (6 bases). The CDR3 runs 16 residues. Trimming took 0 bases from V and 1 from J, leaving 10 bases between them. Germline V CDR1 and CDR2: SGHRS, YFSETQ. The variable domain in full, completed from reference TRBV5-1 and TRBJ2-2, reads KAGVTQTPRYLIKTRGQQVTLSCSPISGHRSVSWYQQTPGQGLQFLFEYFSETQRNKGNFPGRFSGRQFSNSRSEMNVSTLELGDSALYLCASSLARQENTGELFFGEGSRLTVL.

This chain uses TRBV19 with TRBJ2-7; D tentatively reads TRBD1 or TRBD2 (5 bases each). This CDR3 is built from 11 residues. V lost 11 bases and J lost 7, with 15 bases in between. Germline CDR1 and CDR2: LNHDA and SQIVND (reference sequence). The CDR3 sequence is CAVQGPGEQYF. The DNA for the CDR3 is TGTGCCGTCCAGGGTCCGGGGGAGCAGTACTTC.

This clonotype turned up a few times. This sequence joins TRBV5-1 and TRBJ2-1; D is perhaps TRBD1 (6 bases). V was trimmed by 0 bases and J by 7 bases, leaving 20 bases between them. The germline V gene encodes CDR1 SGHRS and CDR2 YFSETQ. The CDR3 is made up of 17 amino acids. The CDR3 loop is CASSLDRTDYTVNEQFF. In DNA form, the CDR3 reads TGCGCCAGCAGCTTGGACAGGACAGATTACACGGTAAATGAGCAGTTCTTC.

The chain couples TRBV29-1 to TRBJ1-1; the D gene is possibly TRBD1 (6 bases). Trimming shortened V by 4 bases and J by 3 bases, and 12 bases separated the two germline ends. In germline, CDR1 is SQVTM, CDR2 ANQGSEA. This CDR3 is built from 13 residues. The CDR3 reads CSVGGGADTEAFF. CDR3 nucleotide sequence: TGCAGCGTTGGCGGGGGGGCGGACACTGAAGCTTTCTTT.

The chain carries TRBV20-1 and TRBJ2-1; 13 bases fit TRBD2. J was trimmed by 7 bases and V by 6 bases; bases with no gene match: 9. The CDR3 is 15 amino acids. CDR1 DFQATT and CDR2 SNEGSKA come from the germline V gene (reference sequence). CDR3: CSATGLAGVINEQFF. DNA of the CDR3: TGCAGTGCAACCGGACTAGCGGGGGTTATTAATGAGCAGTTCTTC.